This T cell receptor beta chain was found in a study of T-cell reconstitution after alpha-beta-depleted transplantation in children. General study findings and limits: After transplant, high TCRbeta diversity at day 60 in some patients arose from surviving recipient T cells and thymic progenitors. Hyperexpanded clones declined; after one year, newly produced T cells mostly supplied diversity. Expanded graft clones numbering several hundred reportedly gave rise to alpha-beta T cells about two months after transplant.

A word on this clonotype: Its antigen is still unknown.

V gave up 7 bases and J gave up 4 bases; unmatched junction bases: 6. The CDR3 covers 13 residues. CDR1 SQVTM and CDR2 ANQGSEA come from the germline V gene. Unique molecular identifiers were incorporated into the prepared TCRbeta library. TCRdb recomputed calls from the PCR reads with MiXCR, one row per CDR3 protein. The table records about 130,000 distinct CDR3 sequences, more than 9.5% of them present only once. The J gene is TRBJ2-1, the V gene TRBV29-1, with 8 bases fitting TRBD2. The receptor comes from a girl under three years old who had a stem cell transplant for combined immunodeficiency, so the T cells may come from the graft donor. The specimen was PBMCs, mostly from graft donor cells, collected 180 days after TCRalphabeta/CD19-depleted stem cell transplant. The CDR3 DNA reads TGCAGCGGTTCCGGGACTAGATACAATGAGCAGTTCTTC. It encodes CSGSGTRYNEQFF.